This note documents a single T cell receptor (beta chain) sequence. Its antigen remains unidentified. A read error is possible here, since a much larger clone lies one base away. This record comes from a study of shared clonotypes between healthy human individuals (dated by TCRdb to 2020 to 2021). Some background on the complete study: The cohort included three men and a couple of women between 18 and 49 years of age. For each donor, three plates each were used for CD4 naive and CD4 memory, two plates were used for CD8 naive, and one plate was used for CD8 memory. Each donor's leukapheresis produced roughly between roughly 0.85 and 10 billion PBMCs. Libraries were prepared and TCR repertoires were sequenced by different laboratories using diverse techniques, in order to increase sequencing depth and limit assay-specific biases. To estimate repertoire size and how much clonotypes are shared between individuals, the study performed deep sequencing of blood TCR repertoires from five healthy adults.

Points the paper makes about the study in general: Sampling was limited to blood, and TCR repertoires in tissue likely differ from TCR repertoires in blood. Naive subsets generally had larger estimated clonotype richness than memory subsets did. Sharing across several donors was observed for about 5% of naive CD4, under 4% of naive CD8, around 2.5% of memory CD4, and roughly 0.4% of memory CD8 clonotypes. Compared with non-shared clonotypes, the clonotypes found in all four sorted-subset donors had higher generation probabilities. Rarefaction of sorted-subset datasets indicated incomplete sequencing despite the large sequencing depth. Pairwise subsampling indicated that sequencing depth was expected to affect the degree of clonotype sharing among donors. Because the study included a small number of donors, the genetic and exposure-history diversity represented was limited.

V is pared back by 3 bases and J by 6 bases, with 6 bases lying between the germline termini. CDR1 SEHNR and CDR2 FQNEAQ were looked up in the germline V gene (reference sequence). The CDR3 covers 11 residues, taking in both the cysteine and the phenylalanine. The read is trimmed to its CDR3 DNA, 33 bases read in frame from base 1. Donors were healthy HIV-negative adults with no recently reported acute infections or vaccinations. All donors were Caucasian adults living in Nashville, Tennessee, USA. CD4+ T cells were enriched by magnetic negative selection; naive cells were then positively selected on CD45RA, and the negative fraction formed the memory subset. Blood was collected by leukapheresis, and PBMCs were isolated by Ficoll-Histopaque density gradient centrifugation and then cryopreserved in liquid nitrogen vapor phase. Purity and quantity of every magnetically sorted T cell population were checked by analytical flow cytometry. Each sorted fraction had its genomic DNA isolated and then quantified by UV absorbance on a Nanodrop 2000c.

Using the deep immunoSEQ assay, TCR CDR3 regions were amplified from genomic DNA by multiplex PCR. Extracted genomic DNA from each cell subset was distributed evenly across all wells of several immunoSEQ 96-well plates, and each plate was treated as a replicate. For sorted subsets, each replicate PCR was loaded with about 0.2 ug genomic DNA, equivalent to about 30,000 T cell genomes. The purified libraries were quantified using a Qubit 3.0 fluorometer, sized with a Bioanalyzer 2100, and then quantified again using the KAPA Library Quantification kit. Each immunoSEQ 96-well plate was sequenced on its own single-read 150-cycle Illumina NextSeq 550 flow cell. Per the original workflow: Because only junctional sequences without quality scores were contained in the immunoSEQ output, filtering matching that applied to full-length reads could not be performed. To assign V/J genes and CDR3, sequences were annotated against IMGT germline references using PyIR, a Python wrapper for IgBLAST v1.9. Any read was removed if the V/J assignment was weak (E-value above 1e-6), the CDR3 was missing, or the read contained stop codons, out-of-frame junctions, or ambiguous translated residues. V3J clonotypes were defined by identical inferred V gene, J gene, and CDR3 amino acid sequence. To compute the percentage overlap between repertoires, the number of shared unique clonotypes was divided by the size of the smaller repertoire. Repertoire richness was assessed with RTK rarefaction, the Chao1 estimator, and Recon v2.1 estimates of unobserved clonotypes. OLGA was used to compute generation probabilities for all TCRbeta clonotypes that the gDNA method yielded from a handful of donors. Held by TCRdb, this immuneACCESS table contains in-frame sequences only and omits some clones. Under half of the omission traces to an unresolved V gene where checked; the cause of the rest is unknown. Clonal size and the V and J genes are those of that table, whereas D and trimming came from the DNA. The sample data list some 1 million clones, and approximately 76% of these were observed just once. In total, the top ten clones hold 1.2% to 1.5% of the sample.

This receptor chain uses TRBV7-9 and TRBJ2-7, with no confident D gene call. This clonotype was sampled from a man younger than 30 in good health. Sequenced material: memory CD4+ T cells sorted from blood. The label giving this sample's cell subset or site can be read as: CD45RA-negative fraction. CDR3 reads: CASSFLGEQYF. The DNA sequence follows: TGTGCCAGCAGCTTTCTTGGCGAGCAGTACTTC.